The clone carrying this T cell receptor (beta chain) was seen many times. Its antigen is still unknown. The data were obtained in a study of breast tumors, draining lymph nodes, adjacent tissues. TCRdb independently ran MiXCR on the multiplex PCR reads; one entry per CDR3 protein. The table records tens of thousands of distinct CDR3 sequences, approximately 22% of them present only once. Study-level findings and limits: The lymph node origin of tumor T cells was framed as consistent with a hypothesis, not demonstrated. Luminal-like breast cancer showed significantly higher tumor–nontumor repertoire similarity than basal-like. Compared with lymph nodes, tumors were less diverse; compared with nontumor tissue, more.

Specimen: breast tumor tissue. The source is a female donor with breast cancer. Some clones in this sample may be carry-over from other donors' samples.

The CDR3 DNA sequence: TGTGCCAGTAGTATAGGCGTCTGGGGGAACGAGCAGTACTTC. Translated, it gives CASSIGVWGNEQYF. The rearrangement links TRBV19 to TRBJ2-7; D is perhaps TRBD1 or TRBD2 (5 bases each). V lost 1 base and J lost 5, with 12 bases in between. Germline V CDR1 and CDR2: LNHDA, SQIVND (reference sequence). This CDR3 comprises 14 residues.